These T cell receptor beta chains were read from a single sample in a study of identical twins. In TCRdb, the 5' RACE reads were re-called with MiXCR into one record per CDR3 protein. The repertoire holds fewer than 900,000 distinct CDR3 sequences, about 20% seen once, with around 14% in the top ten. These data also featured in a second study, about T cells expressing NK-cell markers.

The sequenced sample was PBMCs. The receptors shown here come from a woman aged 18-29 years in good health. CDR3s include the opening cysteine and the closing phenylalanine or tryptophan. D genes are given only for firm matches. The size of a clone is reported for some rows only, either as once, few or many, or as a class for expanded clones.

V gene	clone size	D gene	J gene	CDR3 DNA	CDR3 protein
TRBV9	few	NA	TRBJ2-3	TGTGCCAGCAGCGTAGGGACCTCTGCAAGCACAGATACGCAGTATTTT	CASSVGTSASTDTQYF
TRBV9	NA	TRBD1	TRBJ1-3	TGTGCCAGCAGCGTAGAGGGACAGAACTCTGGAAACACCATATATTTT	CASSVEGQNSGNTIYF
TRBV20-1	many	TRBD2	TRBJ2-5	TGCAGTGCCCCGGGACTAGCGGGAGTTAGGGAGACCCAGTACTTC	CSAPGLAGVRETQYF
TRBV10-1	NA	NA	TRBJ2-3	TGCGCCAGCAGTGATAGAGATACGCAGTATTTT	CASSDRDTQYF
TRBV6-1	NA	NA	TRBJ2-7	TGTGCCAGCAGCGGCTCACAGGGCTACGAGCAGTACTTC	CASSGSQGYEQYF
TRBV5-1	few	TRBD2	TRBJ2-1	TGCGCCAGCAGCTGGCCCCGACTAGCGGGGGACGGTGAGCAGTTCTTC	CASSWPRLAGDGEQFF
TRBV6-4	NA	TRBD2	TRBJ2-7	TGTGCCAGCGGCCGAGGGACCCCCGGGACTACGACCTACGAGCAGTACTTC	CASGRGTPGTTTYEQYF
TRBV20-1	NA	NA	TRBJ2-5	TGCAGTGCCCAAAACAGACAGTCCCAAGAGACCCAGTACTTC	CSAQNRQSQETQYF
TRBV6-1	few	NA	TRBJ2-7	TGTGCCAGCAGTCATCGGACGGTCTCCTACGAGCAGTACTTC	CASSHRTVSYEQYF
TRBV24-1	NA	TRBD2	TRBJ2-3	TGTGCCACCAGTGATCGAGCGGGGGGCACAGATACGCAGTATTTT	CATSDRAGGTDTQYF
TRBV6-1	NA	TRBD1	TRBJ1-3	TGTGCCAGCAGGCCTACCCCGGGACAGGGTGGGGACACCATATATTTT	CASRPTPGQGGDTIYF
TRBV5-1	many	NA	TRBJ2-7	TGCGCCAGCAGCTACTCTGAAGGCTACGAGCAGTACTTC	CASSYSEGYEQYF
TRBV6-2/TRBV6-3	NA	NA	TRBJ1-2	TGTGCCAGCAGTTACGGGAACGGCTACACCTTC	CASSYGNGYTF
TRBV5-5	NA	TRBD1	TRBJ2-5	TGTGCCAGCAGTCCTTTAGGGACAGGTAAAGAGACCCAGTACTTC	CASSPLGTGKETQYF
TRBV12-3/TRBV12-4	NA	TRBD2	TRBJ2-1	TGTGCCAGCAGCCCCGGGACTAGTATCTACAATGAGCAGTTCTTC	CASSPGTSIYNEQFF
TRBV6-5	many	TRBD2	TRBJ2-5	TGTGCCAGCAGTTACTCGGCTTCGGCGGGGGGGCACGAGACCCAGTACTTC	CASSYSASAGGHETQYF
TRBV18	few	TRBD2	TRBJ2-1	TGTGCCAGCTCACTTAGGACAGCCCGGGAGGGCAATGAGCAGTTCTTC	CASSLRTAREGNEQFF
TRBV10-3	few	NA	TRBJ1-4	TGTGCCATCAGTGAATGGGGATCTAATGAAAAACTGTTTTTT	CAISEWGSNEKLFF
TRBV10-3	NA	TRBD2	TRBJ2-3	TGTGCCATCACAGGGACTAGCGGGGGGGCGGACACGCAGTATTTT	CAITGTSGGADTQYF
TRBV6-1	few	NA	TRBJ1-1	TGTGCCAGCAGTCTAGGGGGGGCCCCGGGAGGGACTGAAGCTTTCTTT	CASSLGGAPGGTEAFF
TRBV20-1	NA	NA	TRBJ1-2	TGCAGTGCTGAGCCAATCACCTCTAACTATGGCTACACCTTC	CSAEPITSNYGYTF
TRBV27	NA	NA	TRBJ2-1	TGTGCCAGCTCAAAAATAGAAGGGGCCTACAATGAGCAGTTCTTC	CASSKIEGAYNEQFF
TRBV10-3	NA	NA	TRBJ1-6	TGTGCCGCAGGTTCTTCGGTCAAATCACCCCTCCACTTT	CAAGSSVKSPLHF
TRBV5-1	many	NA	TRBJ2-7	TGCGCCAGCAGCTTGACGGGAGACTACGAGCAGTACTTC	CASSLTGDYEQYF
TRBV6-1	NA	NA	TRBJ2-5	TGTGCCAGCAGTCCCCATTGGCTTAGCGCAGTGGTGAGAGAGACCCAGTACTTC	CASSPHWLSAVVRETQYF
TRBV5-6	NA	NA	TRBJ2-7	TGTGCCAGCAGCTATCAACAGGGAACCTACGAGCAGTACTTC	CASSYQQGTYEQYF
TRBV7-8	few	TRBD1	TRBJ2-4	TGTGCCAGCAGCTTGGACAGGAAGAGGTACTTC	CASSLDRKRYF
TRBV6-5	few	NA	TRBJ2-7	TGTGCCAGCACTAACTCGGACGGGTTCGCCGAGCAGTACTTC	CASTNSDGFAEQYF
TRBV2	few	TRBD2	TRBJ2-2	TGTGCCAGCAGTTCGCGGGGGGACACCGGGGAGCTGTTTTTT	CASSSRGDTGELFF
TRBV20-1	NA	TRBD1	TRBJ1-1	TGCAGTGCAATAGCGACAGGGGTCACTGAAGCTTTCTTT	CSAIATGVTEAFF
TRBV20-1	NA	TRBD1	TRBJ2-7	TGCAGTGCTAGAGACGGGACAGGCTCCTACGAGCAGTACTTC	CSARDGTGSYEQYF
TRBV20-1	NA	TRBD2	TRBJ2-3	TGCAGTGCAAGGGAGGTAGCGGGGGGGTATACGCAGTATTTT	CSAREVAGGYTQYF
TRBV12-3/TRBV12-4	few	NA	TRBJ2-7	TGTGCCAGCAGATTACAGGGAGACGAGCAGTACTTC	CASRLQGDEQYF
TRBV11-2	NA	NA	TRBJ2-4	TGTGCCAGCAGCCCCCAGGGAGGCAAAAACATTCAGTACTTC	CASSPQGGKNIQYF
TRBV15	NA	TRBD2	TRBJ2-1	TGTGCCACCAGCAGAGGGACTAGCGGGGGGGCGAATGAGCAGTTCTTC	CATSRGTSGGANEQFF
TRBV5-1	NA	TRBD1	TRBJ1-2	TGCGCCAGCAGCTTGGGGACAGGGGTAGTCTATGGCTACACCTTC	CASSLGTGVVYGYTF
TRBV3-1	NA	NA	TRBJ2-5	TGTGCCAGCAGCCAAGCAGTCGGCGGAGGTGAGACCCAGTACTTC	CASSQAVGGGETQYF
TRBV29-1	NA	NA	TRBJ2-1	TGCAGCGGACTAGGGGGCTCCTACAATGAGCAGTTCTTC	CSGLGGSYNEQFF
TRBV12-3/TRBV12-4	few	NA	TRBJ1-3	TGTGCCAGCAGTCTCCTGCCGGGAGGGTCTGGAAACACCATATATTTT	CASSLLPGGSGNTIYF
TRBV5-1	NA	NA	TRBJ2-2	TGCGCCAGCAGCTTGGAGGCAGGGCACACCGGGGAGCTGTTTTTT	CASSLEAGHTGELFF
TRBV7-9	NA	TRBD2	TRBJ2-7	TGTGCCAGCAGCTTAGAGAGCGGGGGGCCCTACGAGCAGTACTTC	CASSLESGGPYEQYF
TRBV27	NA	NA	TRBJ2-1	TGTGCCAGCAGTTTCCAGCAGGGTGGGACTGAGCAGTTCTTC	CASSFQQGGTEQFF
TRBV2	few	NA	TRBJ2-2	TGTGCCAGCACACGATGGAGGGGCGGTAGAACCGGGGAGCTGTTTTTT	CASTRWRGGRTGELFF
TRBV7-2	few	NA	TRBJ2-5	TGTGCCAGCAGCTTAATGTCAGAACGAGAGACCCAGTACTTC	CASSLMSERETQYF
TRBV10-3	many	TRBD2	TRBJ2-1	TGTGCCATCAGCAAGACTAGCGGGATCACCTACAATGAGCAGTTCTTC	CAISKTSGITYNEQFF
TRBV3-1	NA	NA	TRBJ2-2	TGTGCCAGCAGCCAGGAGGACTCGTTCACCGGGGAGCTGTTTTTT	CASSQEDSFTGELFF
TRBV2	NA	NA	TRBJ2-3	TGTGCCAGCGGGCGCAGGGAAACAGATACGCAGTATTTT	CASGRRETDTQYF
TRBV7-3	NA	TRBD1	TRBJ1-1	TGTGCCAGCAGCCCCTCGGGGACAGGGGGCACTGAAGCTTTCTTT	CASSPSGTGGTEAFF
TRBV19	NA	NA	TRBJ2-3	TGTGCCAGTAGTATGGGGGCAGATACGCAGTATTTT	CASSMGADTQYF
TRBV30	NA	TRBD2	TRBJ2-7	TGTGGGAGCGGCGGGAGTATGGACGAGCAGTACTTC	CGSGGSMDEQYF
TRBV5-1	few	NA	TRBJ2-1	TGCGCCAGCAGCAAGGCTCAATCCTCCTACAATGAGCAGTTCTTC	CASSKAQSSYNEQFF
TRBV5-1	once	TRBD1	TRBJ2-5	TGCGCCAGCAGCCCCCCCCCAACAGGGGTAGAGACCCAGTACTTC	CASSPPPTGVETQYF
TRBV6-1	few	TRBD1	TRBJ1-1	TGTGCCAGCAGCATCTCCTTACAGGGGTGGGGCACTGAAGCTTTCTTT	CASSISLQGWGTEAFF
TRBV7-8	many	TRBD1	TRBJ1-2	TGTGCCAGCAGCCCCGGACAGGCTGTAAACTATGGCTACACCTTC	CASSPGQAVNYGYTF
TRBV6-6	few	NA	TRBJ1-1	TGTGCCAGCAGTTACAGTGCTGAAGCTTTCTTT	CASSYSAEAFF
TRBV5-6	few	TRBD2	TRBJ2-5	TGTGCCAGCTTTCTCCAGCGGGGTCCGCAAGAGACCCAGTACTTC	CASFLQRGPQETQYF
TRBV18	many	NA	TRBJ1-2	TGTGCCAGCTCACCGGATCCTAACTATGGCTACACCTTC	CASSPDPNYGYTF
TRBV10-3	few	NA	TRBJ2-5	TGTGCCATCAGTGAGCCCGAATCTAGCCGGGAGACCCAGTACTTC	CAISEPESSRETQYF
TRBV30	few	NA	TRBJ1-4	TGTGCCTGGAGTGATAGTACCTTAGAAAAACTGTTTTTT	CAWSDSTLEKLFF
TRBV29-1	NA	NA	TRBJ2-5	TGCAGCGTTGGGTCGGGACGGCAAGAGACCCAGTACTTC	CSVGSGRQETQYF